The sequence of this T cell receptor beta chain was determined in a study of cytomegalovirus exposure and HLA in healthy donors. As for this clone: Its antigen remains unknown.

This PCR relied on a set of 60 Vbeta primers and 13 Jbeta primers. Assay: immunoSEQ multiplex PCR; the TCRdb copy retains only in-frame clones and omits some. The table includes about 160,000 clones, approximately 81% detected once. Notes on the study in general: TCR beta V- and J-gene trimming, according to a later analysis, was linked to a missense DCLRE1C variant.

Sequencing was done on a sample of PBMCs. This TCR was sampled from a boy younger than 10 in good health and CMV-seronegative.

CDR3: CAISESAGATYNEQFF. The CDR3 region has the DNA TGTGCCATCAGTGAGTCGGCGGGAGCCACCTACAATGAGCAGTTCTTC. The rearrangement links TRBV10-3 to TRBJ2-1; 7 bases match TRBD2. There are 16 residues in the CDR3. CDR1 is ENHRY and CDR2 is SYGVKD in the germline V gene. Germline trimming cut 0 bases from V and 2 bases from J; bases unmatched to any gene: 4.